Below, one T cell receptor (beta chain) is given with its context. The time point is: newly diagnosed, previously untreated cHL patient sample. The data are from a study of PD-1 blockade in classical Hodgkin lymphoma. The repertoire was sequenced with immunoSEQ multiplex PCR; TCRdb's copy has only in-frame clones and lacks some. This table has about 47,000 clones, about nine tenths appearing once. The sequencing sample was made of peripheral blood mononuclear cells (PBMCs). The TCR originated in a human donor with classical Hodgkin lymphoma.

The DNA for the CDR3 is TGTGCCAGCAGCCCGGGGGAGACCTACGAGCAGTACGTC. It yields the protein CASSPGETYEQYV. This chain joins TRBV11-2 and TRBJ2-7, with TRBD2 as a possible D gene (6 bases). Trimming left V 5 bases short and J 2 bases short, with 10 bases between. Germline V lookup: CDR1 SGHAT, CDR2 FQNNGV. The CDR3 sequence is 13 residues long.